Sequencing of this T cell receptor (beta chain) was carried out in a study of T cells in Graves' hyperthyroidism and ophthalmopathy. A remark on this clonotype: Its target is unknown.

Regarding the study as a whole: In validation, the model predicted ophthalmopathy. These predictions came a median roughly seven months before onset. In simple terms, a model built on 13 V-J features told ophthalmopathy apart from stable hyperthyroidism.

This sample holds PBMCs from less than 11 ml fresh peripheral blood. The V gene lost 2 bases and the J gene lost 6 bases, with 11 bases spanning the gap. Per germline, CDR1 SGHTA and CDR2 FQGNSA. This CDR3 has 13 amino acids. RNA transcripts were the template for amplifying TCR beta CDR3 regions. Primed by the HTBI set, a first-round RT-PCR was run on the TCR CDR3. TCRdb recomputed calls from the multiplex PCR reads with MiXCR, one row per CDR3 protein. Of around 190,000 distinct CDR3 sequences listed, about 18% are singletons. The V and J genes are TRBV7-2 and TRBJ2-7; D ambiguous. The material sequenced was blood. The sequence came from a woman aged 50 to 60 with Graves' hyperthyroidism. The CDR3 DNA follows: TGTGCCAGCAGCTTACAGGATCTGGGCGAGCAGTACTTC. This gives the protein CASSLQDLGEQYF.